The rows below give T cell receptor beta chains drawn from one sample of a study of blood T cells in healthy people across ages. TCRdb reanalysed the 5' RACE reads using MiXCR and keeps one entry per CDR3 protein. The sample holds roughly 800,000 distinct CDR3 sequences, roughly 34% seen once. The sample comprised blood. The receptor source for this set is a man younger than 35 in good health. Each CDR3 is given with its conserved first and last residue. The order of the fields is clone size, D gene, CDR3 length, V gene, J gene, CDR3 DNA, CDR3 protein. D genes are given only for firm matches. Some rows mark clone size as missing; the rest say once, few, many or name a class of expanded clone.

size: few
D: TRBD2
length: 16
V: TRBV7-9
J: TRBJ2-7
DNA: TGTGCCAGCAGCTTAGCGCCGGGGGGGTTGTCCTACGAGCAGTACTTC
CDR3: CASSLAPGGLSYEQYF

size: -
D: -
length: 16
V: TRBV4-3
J: TRBJ2-2
DNA: TGCGCCAGCAGCCAAGAAGAGCAGGAGGGCACCGGGGAGCTGTTTTTT
CDR3: CASSQEEQEGTGELFF

size: few
D: -
length: 15
V: TRBV4-2
J: TRBJ2-7
DNA: TGTGCCAGCAGCCAAGATTCGCCCGGGGGCAATGAGCAGTACTTC
CDR3: CASSQDSPGGNEQYF

size: few
D: -
length: 13
V: TRBV15
J: TRBJ2-7
DNA: TGTGCCTCCAGCAGAGATAGGGAAAACGAGCAGTACTTC
CDR3: CASSRDRENEQYF

size: few
D: -
length: 13
V: TRBV27
J: TRBJ1-2
DNA: TGTGCCAGCAGTTTATACCCCCTATATGGCTACACCTTC
CDR3: CASSLYPLYGYTF

size: few
D: -
length: 13
V: TRBV29-1
J: TRBJ1-2
DNA: TGCAGCGTTGCCCCGGGGTTGCACGGGGGCTACACCTTC
CDR3: CSVAPGLHGGYTF

size: -
D: -
length: 14
V: TRBV12-3/TRBV12-4
J: TRBJ2-2
DNA: TGTGCCAGCAGTTTAGATATGCAGACCGGGGAGCTGTTTTTT
CDR3: CASSLDMQTGELFF

size: many
D: -
length: 12
V: TRBV6-2/TRBV6-3
J: TRBJ2-1
DNA: TGTGCCAGCAGCGACCCTCGGACAGAGCAGTTCTTC
CDR3: CASSDPRTEQFF

size: few
D: -
length: 16
V: TRBV5-1
J: TRBJ2-2
DNA: TGCGCCAGCAGCTTCCGTCCGAAACAGGGCACCGGGGAGCTGTTTTTT
CDR3: CASSFRPKQGTGELFF

size: once
D: -
length: 13
V: TRBV20-1
J: TRBJ1-2
DNA: TGCAGTGCTGCCCCACTACAGGAGAGGGGCTACACCTTC
CDR3: CSAAPLQERGYTF

size: -
D: -
length: 11
V: TRBV7-8
J: TRBJ2-5
DNA: TGTGCCAGCAGCCCCCTCGGTGACCAGTACTTC
CDR3: CASSPLGDQYF

size: -
D: -
length: 15
V: TRBV6-5
J: TRBJ1-1
DNA: TGTGCCAGCACTGGTTTAGGGCAGGAGAACACTGAAGCTTTCTTT
CDR3: CASTGLGQENTEAFF

size: -
D: -
length: 13
V: TRBV19
J: TRBJ2-3
DNA: TGTGCCACCTTGGGGGGCTACACAGATACGCAGTATTTT
CDR3: CATLGGYTDTQYF

size: many
D: -
length: 14
V: TRBV12-3/TRBV12-4
J: TRBJ1-5
DNA: TGTGCCAGCAGCACCGACGGAGGCAATCAGCCCCAGCATTTT
CDR3: CASSTDGGNQPQHF

size: few
D: TRBD1
length: 16
V: TRBV4-2
J: TRBJ2-3
DNA: TGTGCCAGCAGCCAAGTATCGGACAGGGTAACAGATACGCAGTATTTT
CDR3: CASSQVSDRVTDTQYF

size: few
D: -
length: 14
V: TRBV19
J: TRBJ1-1
DNA: TGTGCCAGTATCGGCACAGTTACCCGGGGTGAAGCTTTCTTT
CDR3: CASIGTVTRGEAFF

size: -
D: TRBD2
length: 15
V: TRBV7-3
J: TRBJ2-5
DNA: TGTGCCAGCAGCTTAGACGGGGGGGCTCGCGGTGAGCAGTACTTC
CDR3: CASSLDGGARGEQYF

size: -
D: -
length: 13
V: TRBV4-1
J: TRBJ2-1
DNA: TGCGCCAGCAGCCAAGTGATAGACGATGAGCAGTTCTTC
CDR3: CASSQVIDDEQFF

size: few
D: TRBD2
length: 15
V: TRBV25-1
J: TRBJ2-1
DNA: TGTGCCAGCACCCCCGCCCGGGGGGTCTACAATGAGCAGTTCTTC
CDR3: CASTPARGVYNEQFF

size: many
D: -
length: 15
V: TRBV6-5
J: TRBJ2-7
DNA: TGTGCCAGCAGTTACCGTCAGGAAGGGTCCTACGAGCAGTACTTC
CDR3: CASSYRQEGSYEQYF

size: -
D: -
length: 13
V: TRBV20-1
J: TRBJ2-5
DNA: TGCAGTGCTAACCAGGGAGGTTGGGAGACCCAGTACTTC
CDR3: CSANQGGWETQYF

size: -
D: TRBD1
length: 15
V: TRBV11-2
J: TRBJ1-1
DNA: TGTGCCAGCAGTATAGCCACAGGGGTTAATCCTGAAGCTTTCTTT
CDR3: CASSIATGVNPEAFF

size: -
D: -
length: 14
V: TRBV10-3
J: TRBJ1-1
DNA: TGTGCCATCAGTGGGGTGGGGCTCGACACTGAAGCTTTCTTT
CDR3: CAISGVGLDTEAFF

size: many
D: TRBD1
length: 15
V: TRBV4-3
J: TRBJ1-1
DNA: TGCGCCAGCAGCCAGGCGGGACAGGGTAGCACTGAAGCTTTCTTT
CDR3: CASSQAGQGSTEAFF

size: few
D: -
length: 13
V: TRBV29-1
J: TRBJ2-6
DNA: TGCAGCGTTGACAGCTCTGGGGCCAACGTCCTGACTTTC
CDR3: CSVDSSGANVLTF

size: -
D: TRBD1
length: 14
V: TRBV12-3/TRBV12-4
J: TRBJ2-5
DNA: TGTGCCAGCAGTTTCCGGACAGGGGGGGAGACCCAGTACTTC
CDR3: CASSFRTGGETQYF

size: many
D: TRBD1
length: 12
V: TRBV20-1
J: TRBJ1-2
DNA: TGCAGTGCTAGACAGGGGGACTATGGCTACACCTTC
CDR3: CSARQGDYGYTF

size: few
D: TRBD2
length: 15
V: TRBV2
J: TRBJ2-2
DNA: TGTGCCAGCAGTACGGCGGGGGGCCCCCCCGGGGAGCTGTTTTTT
CDR3: CASSTAGGPPGELFF

size: -
D: -
length: 15
V: TRBV2
J: TRBJ2-2
DNA: TGTGCCAGCAGGATGACTCTGGGAGGCACCGGGGAGCTGTTTTTT
CDR3: CASRMTLGGTGELFF

size: -
D: -
length: 17
V: TRBV27
J: TRBJ2-7
DNA: TGTGCCAGCAGTTTATTTTCAACAGGGAGGTCCTACAATGAGCAGTACTTC
CDR3: CASSLFSTGRSYNEQYF

size: -
D: TRBD2
length: 16
V: TRBV6-6
J: TRBJ2-7
DNA: TGTGCCAGCAGTTACTCCTGGACTAGCGGGGTATACGAGCAGTACTTC
CDR3: CASSYSWTSGVYEQYF

size: many
D: TRBD2
length: 16
V: TRBV7-6
J: TRBJ2-1
DNA: TGTGCCAGCAGCTTAGAGGCTAGCGGGGGGGCAAATGAGCAGTTCTTC
CDR3: CASSLEASGGANEQFF

size: -
D: -
length: 14
V: TRBV5-1
J: TRBJ1-1
DNA: TGCGCCAGCAGCTTGTCCCAGATTAACACTGAAGCTTTCTTT
CDR3: CASSLSQINTEAFF

size: few
D: -
length: 13
V: TRBV12-3/TRBV12-4
J: TRBJ1-5
DNA: TGTGCCAGCAACCCCCGACTTAATCAGCCCCAGCATTTT
CDR3: CASNPRLNQPQHF

size: many
D: -
length: 15
V: TRBV10-3
J: TRBJ2-7
DNA: TGTGCCATCAGTGAGTCTACAGAGGTCTTCTACGAGCAGTACTTC
CDR3: CAISESTEVFYEQYF

size: -
D: -
length: 16
V: TRBV18
J: TRBJ2-1
DNA: TGTGCCAGCTCACGCCTTTCCGGACTATTAAACAATGAGCAGTTCTTC
CDR3: CASSRLSGLLNNEQFF

size: -
D: -
length: 13
V: TRBV29-1
J: TRBJ2-4
DNA: TGCAGCGTTTCCCTCAGACAGGCAAACATTCAGTACTTC
CDR3: CSVSLRQANIQYF

size: few
D: -
length: 13
V: TRBV6-5
J: TRBJ1-6
DNA: TGTGCCAGCAGAGCAGGGGAGAGTTCACCCCTCCACTTT
CDR3: CASRAGESSPLHF

size: few
D: -
length: 15
V: TRBV7-2
J: TRBJ2-3
DNA: TGTGCCAGCAGCCTACGACAGGTTCCCACAGATACGCAGTATTTT
CDR3: CASSLRQVPTDTQYF

size: many
D: -
length: 15
V: TRBV27
J: TRBJ2-1
DNA: TGTGCCAGCAGTTCGTCAACGTTAAGCTACAATGAGCAGTTCTTC
CDR3: CASSSSTLSYNEQFF

size: -
D: -
length: 14
V: TRBV7-2
J: TRBJ2-3
DNA: TGTGCCAGCAGCTTACTGGCAGGGTCCGATACGCAGTATTTT
CDR3: CASSLLAGSDTQYF

size: few
D: TRBD1
length: 13
V: TRBV12-3/TRBV12-4
J: TRBJ2-4
DNA: TGTGCCAGCAGTTTAGGACAGGGCCACATTCAGTACTTC
CDR3: CASSLGQGHIQYF

size: -
D: TRBD1
length: 15
V: TRBV2
J: TRBJ2-1
DNA: TGTGCCAGCAGTCCCGGGACAGGGGGGCCTAATGAGCAGTTCTTC
CDR3: CASSPGTGGPNEQFF

size: -
D: -
length: 15
V: TRBV9
J: TRBJ1-5
DNA: TGTGCCAGCAGCGTAGCCGGGGAGGCCAATCAGCCCCGGCATTTT
CDR3: CASSVAGEANQPRHF